This TCR beta chain was identified during a study of CD8 T cells in ankylosing spondylitis. Study results and limitations: What appeared characteristic of ankylosing spondylitis blood was a TCR beta motif of about eight highly homologous variants.

Construction of TCR beta libraries was performed using quantitative 5'-RACE with molecular barcodes. TCRdb reprocessed the 5' RACE reads via MiXCR and lists one record per CDR3 protein. The sample consists of 670,000 or so distinct CDR3 sequences, about 20% of them appearing once. This clonotype has a handful of counts. Its antigen is as yet unknown. The CDR3 is made up of 14 amino acids. The germline V gene encodes CDR1 MNHEY and CDR2 SMNVEV (reference sequence). Trimming removed 5 bases from V and 6 bases from J, with 11 bases in between. This receptor was obtained from a male donor with ankylosing spondylitis. Sample: blood, either unsorted or a sorted T cell fraction (not recorded which). This sequence joins TRBV27 and TRBJ1-6, with D hard to call. The CDR3 loop reads CASSTGRVNSPLHF. The CDR3 coding sequence is TGTGCCAGCAGTACCGGACGTGTTAATTCACCCCTCCACTTT.